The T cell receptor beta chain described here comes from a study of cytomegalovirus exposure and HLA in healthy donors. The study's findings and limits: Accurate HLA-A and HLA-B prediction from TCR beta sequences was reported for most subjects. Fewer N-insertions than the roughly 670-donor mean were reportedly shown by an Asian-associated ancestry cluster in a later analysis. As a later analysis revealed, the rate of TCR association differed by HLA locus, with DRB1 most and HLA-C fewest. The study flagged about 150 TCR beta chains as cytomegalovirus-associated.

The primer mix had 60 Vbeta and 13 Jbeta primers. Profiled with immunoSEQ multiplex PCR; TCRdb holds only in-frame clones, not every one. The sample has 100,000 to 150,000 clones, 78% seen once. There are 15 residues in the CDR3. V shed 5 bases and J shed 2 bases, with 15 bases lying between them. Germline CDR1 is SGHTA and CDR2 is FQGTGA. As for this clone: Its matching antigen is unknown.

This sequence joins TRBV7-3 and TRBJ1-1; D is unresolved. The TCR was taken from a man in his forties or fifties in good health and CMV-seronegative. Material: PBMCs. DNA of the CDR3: TGTGCCAGCAGCCCTCTAGGATGGCCAAACACTGAAGCTTTCTTT. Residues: CASSPLGWPNTEAFF.